A selection of T cell receptor beta chains follows, all from one sample in a study of T cell responses to AZD1222 COVID-19 vaccine. The repertoire was sequenced with immunoSEQ multiplex PCR; TCRdb's copy has only in-frame clones and lacks some. This sample has under 200,000 clones, with about 90% found just once. The sequencing used peripheral blood, collected 28 days after the second AZD1222 dose. The receptors originated from an adult who received the AZD1222 COVID-19 vaccine. Each CDR3 is given with its conserved first and last residue. A D gene is named only where the DNA matches it firmly. Clone size is stated in some rows and not others, as once, few, many or a class when expanded.

j_gene	abundance	v_gene	d_gene	CDR3aa	CDR3nt
TRBJ1-5	.	TRBV20-1	.	CSASLRGNQPQHF	TGCAGTGCTAGTTTGCGGGGGAATCAGCCCCAGCATTTT
TRBJ1-1	once	TRBV6-5	.	CASSYSRYTEAFF	TGTGCCAGCAGTTACTCCAGATACACTGAAGCTTTCTTT
TRBJ1-2	.	TRBV5-6	.	CASSLSGAWNGYTF	TGTGCCAGCAGCTTATCAGGGGCCTGGAATGGCTACACCTTC
TRBJ1-1	.	TRBV19	.	CASSIAWVNTEAFF	TGTGCCAGTAGTATAGCGTGGGTGAACACTGAAGCTTTCTTT
TRBJ2-4	.	TRBV9	.	CASSAFDGTRLAKNIQYF	TGTGCCAGCAGCGCCTTTGACGGGACCCGGCTAGCCAAAAACATTCAGTACTTC
TRBJ2-2	once	TRBV5-1	TRBD2	CASSLLAGEGNTGELFF	TGCGCCAGCAGCTTGTTAGCGGGAGAGGGGAACACCGGGGAGCTGTTTTTT
TRBJ1-4	once	TRBV6-5	TRBD1	CASRRRDSPNEKLFF	TGTGCCAGCAGGCGCCGGGACAGTCCGAATGAAAAACTGTTTTTT
TRBJ2-7	.	TRBV12-3/TRBV12-4	.	CASTSDPYEQYF	TGTGCCAGCACCTCGGACCCCTACGAGCAGTACTTC
TRBJ2-7	.	TRBV19	TRBD2	CASSSTSGKGSYEQYF	TGTGCCAGTAGTTCAACTAGCGGGAAGGGCTCCTACGAGCAGTACTTC
TRBJ1-3	.	TRBV28	.	CASSPHGPGNTIYF	TGTGCCAGCAGTCCCCACGGACCTGGAAACACCATATATTTT
TRBJ1-5	.	TRBV25-1	TRBD1	CASSEDRGGVFHQPQHF	TGTGCCAGCAGTGAGGATAGAGGGGGCGTTTTTCATCAGCCCCAGCATTTT
TRBJ1-5	.	TRBV30	TRBD1	CAWGGTVSNQPQHF	TGTGCCTGGGGCGGGACAGTTAGCAATCAGCCCCAGCATTTT
TRBJ2-1	.	TRBV9	.	CASSVASSSYNEQFF	TGTGCCAGCAGCGTAGCCTCCAGCTCCTACAATGAGCAGTTCTTC
TRBJ1-2	.	TRBV19	.	CASRGRDGTSGYTF	TGTGCCAGTAGGGGCAGGGATGGTACGAGCGGCTACACCTTC
TRBJ2-3	.	TRBV14	.	CASSLGTGRSGRARDTQYF	TGTGCCAGCAGCCTCGGGACAGGGCGAAGCGGGAGGGCCCGGGATACGCAGTATTTT
TRBJ1-2	.	TRBV30	.	CAWSVTRNYGYTF	TGTGCCTGGAGTGTAACCAGGAACTATGGCTACACCTTC
TRBJ1-2	.	TRBV28	TRBD1	CASSEGAAGRVRNGYTF	TGTGCCAGCAGTGAGGGGGCTGCAGGGAGGGTTAGGAATGGCTACACCTTC